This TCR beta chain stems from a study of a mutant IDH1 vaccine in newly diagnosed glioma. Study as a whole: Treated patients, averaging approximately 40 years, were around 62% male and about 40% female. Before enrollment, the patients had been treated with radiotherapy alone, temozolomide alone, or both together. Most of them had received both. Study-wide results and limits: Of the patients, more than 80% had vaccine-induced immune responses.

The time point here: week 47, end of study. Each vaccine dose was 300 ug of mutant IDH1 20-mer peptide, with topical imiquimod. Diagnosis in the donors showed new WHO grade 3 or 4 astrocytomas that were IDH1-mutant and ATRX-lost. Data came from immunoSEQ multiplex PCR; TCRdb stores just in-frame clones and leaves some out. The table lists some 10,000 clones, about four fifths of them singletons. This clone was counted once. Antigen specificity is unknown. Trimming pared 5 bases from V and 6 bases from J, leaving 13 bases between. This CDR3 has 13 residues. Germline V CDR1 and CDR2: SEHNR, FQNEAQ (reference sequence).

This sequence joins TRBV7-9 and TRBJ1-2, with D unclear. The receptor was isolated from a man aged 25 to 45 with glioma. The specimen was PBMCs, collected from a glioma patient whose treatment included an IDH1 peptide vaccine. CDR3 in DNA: TGTGCCAGCAGCCCCGCGAACGGGGATGGCTACACCTTC. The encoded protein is CASSPANGDGYTF.